The 19 T cell receptor beta chains below were found in one sample sequenced in a study of Graves' ophthalmopathy and Graves' hyperthyroidism. Amplification of TCR beta CDR3 regions used RNA transcripts. RT-PCR in the first round used HTBI primers; a second-round multiplex PCR followed. TCRdb ran MiXCR on the multiplex PCR reads and lists one entry per CDR3 protein. This sample has roughly 400,000 distinct CDR3 sequences, with 15% found just once. The specimen was peripheral blood. The receptor source for this set is a young woman with stable Graves' hyperthyroidism.

This clonotype was detected only once. Lacking the conserved final phenylalanine or tryptophan, this CDR3 likely reflects a read error. The V and J genes are TRBV6-1 and TRBJ1-2, with D unclear. Germline CDR1 and CDR2: MNHNS and SASEGT. CDR3 length: 11 residues. DNA of the CDR3: TGTGCTAGCAGTGAAGCCGGGGTCTACACCTAC. This gives the protein CASSEAGVYTY.

The CDR3 loop is CASSFPILGTEAFF. CDR3 nucleotides: TGTGCCAGTAGTTTTCCAATTCTCGGCACTGAAGCTTTCTTT. The chain carries TRBV19 and TRBJ1-1; D is unresolved. Trimming stripped 5 bases from V and 4 bases from J, with 14 bases between. This CDR3 is built from 14 residues. Germline lookup yields CDR1 LNHDA and CDR2 SQIVND (reference sequence).

This clonotype was counted a few times. J is TRBJ1-2 and V is TRBV27; weak D call: TRBD1 (6 bases). V was pared by 5 bases and J by 4 bases, with 11 bases between. CDR3 length: 13 amino acids. Germline V lookup: CDR1 MNHEY, CDR2 SMNVEV (reference sequence). CDR3 region: CASSPTGPYGYTF. The CDR3 DNA follows: TGTGCCAGCAGTCCCACAGGGCCCTATGGCTACACCTTC.

This clonotype was seen at least ten times. This chain joins TRBV11-2 and TRBJ2-7; 7 nucleotides agree with TRBD1. Germline lookup yields CDR1 SGHAT and CDR2 FQNNGV. Losses at the gene ends were 7 bases for V and 5 bases for J; bases not matched to a gene: 17. The CDR3 has 16 amino acids. Here the CDR3 reads CASNPTGDLPRHEQYF. CDR3 DNA: TGTGCCAGCAACCCCACAGGGGACCTGCCTAGGCACGAGCAGTACTTC. The variable domain in full, completed from reference TRBV11-2 and TRBJ2-7, reads EAGVAQSPRYKIIEKRQSVAFWCNPISGHATLYWYQQILGQGPKLLIQFQNNGVVDDSQLPKDRFSAERLKGVDSTLKIQPAKLEDSAVYLCASNPTGDLPRHEQYFGPGTRLTVT.

The chain couples TRBV7-9 to TRBJ1-1; D is uncertain. The CDR3 consists of 12 residues. The germline V gene has CDR1 SEHNR and CDR2 FQNEAQ (reference sequence). V was cut by 4 bases and J by 6 bases, with 9 bases left in between. CDR3 amino acids: CASSSKVAEAFF. For the CDR3, the DNA is TGTGCCAGCAGCTCTAAGGTGGCTGAAGCTTTCTTT.

This clonotype was counted at least ten times. This chain connects TRBV12-3 or TRBV12-4 to TRBJ1-2; D unresolved. Trimming removed 4 bases from V and 11 bases from J, with 23 bases in between. The CDR3 totals 15 residues. The CDR3 nucleotides are TGTGCCAGCAGTTCTTACCCGCGACAAGAAAAAGGGTACACCTTC. Amino acid sequence: CASSSYPRQEKGYTF.

The genes are TRBV27 and TRBJ2-7, with D perhaps TRBD1 or TRBD2 (5 bases each). This CDR3 contains 14 residues. CDR1 is MNHEY and CDR2 is SMNVEV in the germline V gene (reference sequence). Trimming took 5 bases from V and 3 from J, leaving 14 bases between them. The CDR3 nucleotides are TGTGCCAGCAGTAGAGGGACCGCAATCTACGAGCAGTACTTC. It specifies CASSRGTAIYEQYF.

This clonotype was recorded many times. The chain links TRBV27 to TRBJ1-6, with a possible D match to TRBD1 (5 bases). The V gene lost 10 bases and the J gene lost 0 bases, with 13 bases spanning the gap. Germline V CDR1 and CDR2: MNHEY, SMNVEV (reference sequence). The CDR3 totals 15 residues. This CDR3 reads CATSTVLSYNSPLHF. The CDR3 DNA reads as TGTGCCACCTCGACAGTCCTCTCCTATAATTCACCCCTCCACTTT.

This clonotype was seen many times. The genes are TRBV11-2 and TRBJ2-2; D is unclear. CDR3 size: 14 residues. The germline CDR1 and CDR2 sequences are SGHAT and FQNNGV. The V end lost 5 bases, the J end lost 4 bases, and 11 bases lay between the germline ends. CDR3 DNA sequence: TGTGCCAGCAGCACCTACATATCCACCGGGGAGCTGTTTTTT. Protein sequence: CASSTYISTGELFF.

In its sample, this clonotype was seen many times. CDR3 sequence reads: CASSPRDRVVYGYTF. CDR3 DNA: TGTGCCAGTAGTCCCCGGGACAGGGTGGTCTATGGCTACACCTTC. The rearrangement links TRBV19 to TRBJ1-2; 9 positions match TRBD1. The germline gives CDR1 LNHDA, CDR2 SQIVND (reference sequence). There are 15 residues in the CDR3. With 5 bases clipped from V and 4 bases from J, the junction kept 8 bases outside the gene matches.

This clonotype has at least ten counts. The rearrangement links TRBV24-1 to TRBJ2-7; possible D gene TRBD2, 5 bases. Trimming took off 4 bases at V and 0 bases at J, with 9 bases between the two ends. The CDR3 sequence is 14 residues long. CDR1 and CDR2 (germline): KGHDR, SFDVKD. CDR3 region: CATSDHGVSYEQYF. The CDR3 DNA is TGTGCCACCAGTGACCACGGGGTCTCCTACGAGCAGTACTTC.

Ten or more counts support this clonotype. This chain connects TRBV24-1 to TRBJ2-4, with 8 bases lining up with TRBD1. With V trimmed by 2 bases and J by 4 bases, 3 bases remained unmatched. The CDR3 is made up of 15 amino acids. Germline V gene lookup returns CDR1 KGHDR and CDR2 SFDVKD. CDR3 region: CATSDSRDRKNIQYF. In DNA, the CDR3 is TGTGCCACCAGTGATTCCCGGGACAGGAAAAACATTCAGTACTTC.

This clonotype was seen repeatedly, ten times or more. CDR3 coding DNA: TGTGCCAGCATCCCCCGGTGGCCGCAAGAGACCCAGTACTTC. As protein: CASIPRWPQETQYF. The chain is built from TRBV6-5 and TRBJ2-5; D is ambiguous. The V and J ends lost 7 bases and 2 bases respectively, with 14 bases between them. The CDR3 is 14 residues long. Germline CDR1 reads MNHEY; CDR2 reads SVGAGI.

Ten or more counts support this clonotype. This chain joins TRBV6-5 and TRBJ1-2; D ambiguous. V lost 4 bases, J lost 7 bases, and 16 bases lay in between. The CDR3 has 14 residues. CDR1 and CDR2 (germline): MNHEY, SVGAGI. The CDR3 DNA is TGTGCCAGCAGTTCCTCCCCTAGAGGAGGTGGCTACACCTTC. It codes for CASSSSPRGGGYTF.

This clonotype was seen repeatedly, ten times or more. This chain links TRBV7-8 with TRBJ1-5; a possible D gene is TRBD1 (5 bases). Germline CDR1 is SGHVS and CDR2 is FQNEAQ. This CDR3 has 16 amino acids. V dropped 5 bases and J dropped 1 base, with 15 bases sitting between them. This CDR3 is CASSEYRSRSNQPQHF. DNA for the CDR3: TGTGCCAGCAGCGAATACAGGTCAAGGAGCAATCAGCCCCAGCATTTT.

This clonotype was picked up a small number of times. The gene calls are TRBV6-1 and TRBJ1-1; D remains unclear. Germline V gene lookup returns CDR1 MNHNS and CDR2 SASEGT. V was trimmed by 5 bases and J by 3 bases, leaving 16 bases between them. The CDR3 extends over 15 amino acids. CDR3 bases: TGTGCCAGCAGTCATCTCCTTCCCCCTTACACTGAAGCTTTCTTT. Its translation is CASSHLLPPYTEAFF.

This clonotype was seen at least ten times. The V gene is TRBV12-3 or TRBV12-4, the J gene TRBJ2-2; no clear D. V lost 5 bases and J lost 7, with 5 bases in between. The CDR3 sequence is 11 residues long. The CDR3 nucleotides read TGTGCCAGCAGTCGCATCGGGGAGCTGTTTTTT. This codes for CASSRIGELFF.

The CDR3 spells CASDRADGYTF. The CDR3 DNA reads as TGTGCCAGCGACAGGGCTGATGGCTACACCTTC. The chain joins TRBV3-1 to TRBJ1-2; 7 bases agree with TRBD1. The CDR3 loop spans 11 amino acids. V shed 8 bases and J 6 bases; nucleotides not matched to a gene: 3. Germline values: CDR1 LGHDT, CDR2 YNNKEL (reference sequence). The full variable domain, with the rest looked up from reference TRBV3-1 and TRBJ1-2, is DTAVSQTPKYLVTQMGNDKSIKCEQNLGHDTMYWYKQDSKKFLKIMFSYNNKELIINETVPNRFSPKSPDKAHLNLHINSLELGDSAVYFCASDRADGYTFGSGTRLTVV.

Only a few counts were recorded for this clonotype. With a much larger clone just one base away, this may be a read error. This chain joins TRBV19 and TRBJ1-1; D is uncertain. The CDR3 runs to 13 residues. Germline loops: CDR1 LNHDA, CDR2 SQIVND (reference sequence). The CDR3 DNA follows: TGTGCCAGTAGTGTGTGGGAGAACACTGAAGCTTGCTTT. Translation: CASSVWENTEACF. Looking up the rest from reference TRBV19 and TRBJ1-1 gives the full variable domain: DGGITQSPKYLFRKEGQNVTLSCEQNLNHDAMYWYRQDPGQGLRLIYYSQIVNDFQKGDIAEGYSVSREKKESFPLTVTSAQKNPTAFYLCASSVWENTEACFGQGTRLTVV.